The clone carrying this T cell receptor (beta chain) appeared a single time. Its antigen remains unknown. Subsequent to roughly 9 days of culture, CD4+ T cells were isolated. This specimen belongs to a study of vaccination effects on CD4 cells after COVID-19. General study results and limits: Clones that were induced by infection or by vaccine showed marked contraction late after vaccination.

Produced via immunoSEQ multiplex PCR; TCRdb's table is partial and in-frame only. There are around 70,000 clones in the sample; more than 70% occur only once, and roughly 2% lies in the top ten. The sequencing here drew on CD4+ T cells from PBMCs cultured without peptide, taken before COVID-19 vaccination. The source is a human donor who received a COVID-19 vaccine.

CDR3 nucleotide sequence: TGTGCCAGTAGTAATTCAGGACCCAGTCAGCCCCAGCATTTT. Encoded protein: CASSNSGPSQPQHF. The chain couples TRBV19 to TRBJ1-5; no clear D. This CDR3 is 14 amino acids long. CDR1 and CDR2 (germline): LNHDA, SQIVND (reference sequence). V lost 4 bases, J lost 6 bases, and 13 bases lay in between.